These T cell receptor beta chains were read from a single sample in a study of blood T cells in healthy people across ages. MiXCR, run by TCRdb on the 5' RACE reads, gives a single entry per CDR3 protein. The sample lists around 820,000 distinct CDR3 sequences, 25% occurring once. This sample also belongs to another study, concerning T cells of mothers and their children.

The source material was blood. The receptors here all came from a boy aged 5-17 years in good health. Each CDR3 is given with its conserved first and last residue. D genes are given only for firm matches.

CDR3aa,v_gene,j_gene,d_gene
CASSATGTTWTGELFF,TRBV9,TRBJ2-2,TRBD2
CASVLGGQANSSSYNEQFF,TRBV21-1,TRBJ2-1,-
CSARDGSSAEDTQYF,TRBV20-1,TRBJ2-3,-
CASSTQWPTDTQYF,TRBV27,TRBJ2-3,-
CASSFNQGTGYTF,TRBV5-1,TRBJ1-2,-
CASDRVFPIPKSAFF,TRBV30,TRBJ1-1,TRBD1
CASSQDPGLSYEQYF,TRBV4-3,TRBJ2-7,-
CASSPRFADTQYF,TRBV11-3,TRBJ2-3,-
CASSVERGSYNEQFF,TRBV2,TRBJ2-1,TRBD2
CASSFRTGDILNYGYTF,TRBV28,TRBJ1-2,-
CASRDREVETQYF,TRBV7-8,TRBJ2-5,TRBD1
CASSLYDRNYEQYF,TRBV7-6,TRBJ2-7,-
CASSSGTGVDEQFF,TRBV28,TRBJ2-1,TRBD1
CASSPHNSGEQFF,TRBV28,-,-
CASSARQGTGTDTQYF,TRBV9,TRBJ2-3,TRBD1
CASSHQTGAEAFF,TRBV3-1,TRBJ1-1,TRBD1
CASSPPGQGVSPLHF,TRBV2,TRBJ1-6,TRBD1
CSVESDSSGNTIYF,TRBV29-1,TRBJ1-3,-
CASSYRDRGQYEQYF,TRBV6-5,TRBJ2-7,TRBD1